This paragraph reports one TCR beta chain. The data belong to a study of blood T cell repertoires in COVID-19. TCRdb's copy holds only in-frame clones and misses some; the assay was immunoSEQ multiplex PCR. The sample lists about 170,000 clones, 84% occurring once. The TCR sequence derives from a woman older than 75 with COVID-19, enrolled during active disease. Sequencing was performed on peripheral blood.

The CDR3 reads CASSYPSGGGDTEAFF. The DNA of the CDR3 is TGTGCCAGCAGTTACCCCAGCGGGGGCGGAGACACTGAAGCTTTCTTT. V is TRBV6-6 and J is TRBJ1-1, with D possibly TRBD1 on 6 matching bases. CDR3 size: 16 residues. V lost 2 bases and J 3 bases, leaving 16 bases between the germline ends. From germline, CDR1 is MNHNY and CDR2 SVGAGI (reference sequence).